This T cell receptor (beta chain) stems from a study of T cells after yellow fever vaccination. For TCR, cDNA came from 5'RACE template switching, which added a universal primer site and UMIs. TCRdb processed the 5' RACE reads anew with MiXCR; each CDR3 protein has one entry. The sample lists some 100,000 distinct CDR3 sequences; roughly 7.2% were seen once. The V and J ends lost 3 bases and 5 bases, in that order; junction bases with no gene match: 5. In germline, CDR1 is DFQATT, CDR2 SNEGSKA (reference sequence). This CDR3 region has 13 residues. Study-wide results and caveats: Secondary responses were weaker yet peaked faster, day 5 versus 15.

Only a few counts were recorded for this clonotype. Its antigen is currently unknown. The source of this sequence is a man aged 18 to 30 who received the YFV17D yellow fever vaccine. The chain joins TRBV20-1 to TRBJ2-5, with TRBD2 matching 8 bases. This specimen was CD4+ T cells sorted from PBMCs, taken 35 to 50 days after the first yellow fever vaccination. CDR3 DNA: TGCAGTGCTAGGTCCGGGGGGGGGGAGACCCAGTACTTC. Protein sequence: CSARSGGGETQYF.